This T cell receptor beta chain was retrieved from a study of blood T cell repertoires in COVID-19. Across the study: PBMCs, B-cell-depleted T cells, or T cells were the source of the cDNA or gDNA that made up the material.

As handled by the study authors: Nucleated cell counts were estimated from reference gene primer amplification. Sequencing used immunoSEQ multiplex PCR; TCRdb keeps in-frame clones, though not all of them. The V and J calls and clone size are taken from that table; D and trimming were inferred from the DNA. The table has just under 350,000 clones, 91% seen once. V lost 2 bases, J lost 0 bases, and 10 bases lay in between. CDR3 length: 16 residues. Germline V lookup: CDR1 SGHVS, CDR2 FNYEAQ. The TCR comes from a woman between 18 and 30 years old who had recovered from COVID-19. This chain links TRBV7-6 with TRBJ1-4; tentatively, D is TRBD1 (5 bases). The sequenced sample was peripheral blood. In nucleotides, the CDR3 is TGTGCCAGCAGCTTAAGACAGACTGCAACTAATGAAAAACTGTTTTTT. Its translation is CASSLRQTATNEKLFF.